The sequence of this T cell receptor (beta chain) was determined in a study of siplizumab effects on memory and regulatory T cells. Turning to this clone: Antigen specificity is unknown.

The table came from immunoSEQ multiplex PCR; TCRdb's copy has only in-frame clones and leaves some out. This sample has tens of thousands of clones, with 95% to 97% found just once. Study-level findings and limits: Naive T cells looked more diverse than memory cells, and they looked like major contributors to the alloresponse. Unstimulated subsets contained matches for only a minor fraction of alloreactive clones. Siplizumab caused a significant drop in alloreactive sequences traceable to unstimulated CD4+ memory cells.

The CDR3 is 13 amino acids. V dropped 5 bases and J dropped 0 bases, with 6 bases sitting between them. CDR1 and CDR2 (germline): SGHNT, YYREEE (reference sequence). The source is a human donor in good health. The sequencing sample was made of naive CD4+ T cells sorted from blood. V usage is TRBV5-4 and J usage is TRBJ1-3; D gene ambiguous. CDR3 coding DNA: TGTGCCAGCAGACAGAGCTCTGGAAACACCATATATTTT. Protein product: CASRQSSGNTIYF.